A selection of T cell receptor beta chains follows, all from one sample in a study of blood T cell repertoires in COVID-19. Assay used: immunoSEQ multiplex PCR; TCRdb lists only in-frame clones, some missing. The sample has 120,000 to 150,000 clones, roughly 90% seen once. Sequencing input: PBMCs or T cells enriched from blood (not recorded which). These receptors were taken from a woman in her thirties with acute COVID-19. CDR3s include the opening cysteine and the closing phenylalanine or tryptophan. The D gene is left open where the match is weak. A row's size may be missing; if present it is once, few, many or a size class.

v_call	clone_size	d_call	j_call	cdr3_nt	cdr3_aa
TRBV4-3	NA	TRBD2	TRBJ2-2	TGCGCCAGCAGCCAAGCCCCGGCTAGCGGCGCGGCCGGGGAGCTGTTTTTT	CASSQAPASGAAGELFF
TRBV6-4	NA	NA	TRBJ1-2	TGTGCCAGCAGAGAAAACGGGAGGGATGGCTACACCTTC	CASRENGRDGYTF
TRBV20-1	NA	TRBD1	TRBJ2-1	TGCAGTGCTAGTCCGGGGACAGGCTACAATGAGCAGTTCTTC	CSASPGTGYNEQFF
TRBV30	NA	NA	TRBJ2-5	TGTGCCTGGAGTAACGCGTACCAAGAGACCCAGTACTTC	CAWSNAYQETQYF
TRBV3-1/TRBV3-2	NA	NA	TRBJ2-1	TGTGCCAGCAGCCAAGACCCCTCCCCCCGGGATGAGCAGTTCTTC	CASSQDPSPRDEQFF
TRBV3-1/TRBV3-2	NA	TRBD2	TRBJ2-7	TGTGCCAGCAGCCATAATCTAGCGGGAGTGTACGAGCAGTACTTC	CASSHNLAGVYEQYF
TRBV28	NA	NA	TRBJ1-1	TGTGCCAGCAGACTAATGAACACTGAAGCTTTCTTT	CASRLMNTEAFF
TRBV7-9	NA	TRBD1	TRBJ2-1	TGTGCCAGCAGCTTAGCCGACAGGGTGTTACGCAATGAGCAGTTCTTC	CASSLADRVLRNEQFF
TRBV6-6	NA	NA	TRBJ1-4	TGTGCCAGCCGCGTTCCCACCGAAAAACTGTTTTTT	CASRVPTEKLFF
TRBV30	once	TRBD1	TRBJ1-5	TGTGCCTGGAGTACAGGGGGAGGCAATCAGCCCCAGCATTTT	CAWSTGGGNQPQHF
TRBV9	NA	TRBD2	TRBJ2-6	TGTGCCAGCAGCGCCGACGGGGGGTCCGGGGCCAACGTCCTGACTTTC	CASSADGGSGANVLTF
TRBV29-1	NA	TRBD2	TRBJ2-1	TGCAGCGTAGCTAGCGGGAGGGCTCCCTACAATGAGCAGTTCTTC	CSVASGRAPYNEQFF
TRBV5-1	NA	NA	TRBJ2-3	TGCGCCAGCAGCTTGGACGGCGGCGGGGCGGCAGATACGCAGTATTTT	CASSLDGGGAADTQYF
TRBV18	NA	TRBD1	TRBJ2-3	TGTGCCAGCTCGGCTCAGGGGGCAGATACGCAGTATTTT	CASSAQGADTQYF
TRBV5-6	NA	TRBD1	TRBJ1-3	TGTGCCAGCAGCTTGGTGGGACAGCTCTCTGGAAACACCATATATTTT	CASSLVGQLSGNTIYF
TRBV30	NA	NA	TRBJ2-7	TGTGCCTCTCATAAAATGGACAGCCGGTACTACGAGCAGTACTTC	CASHKMDSRYYEQYF
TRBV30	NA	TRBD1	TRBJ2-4	TGTGCCTGGAGGGGACAGGGTCGAACTGAACAAGGTGCCAAAAACATTCAGTACTTC	CAWRGQGRTEQGAKNIQYF
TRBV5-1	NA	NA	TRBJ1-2	TGCGCCAGCAGCTTGGGCCAGAACTATGGCTACACCTTC	CASSLGQNYGYTF
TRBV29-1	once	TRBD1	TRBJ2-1	TGCAGCGCCAACCCGGGACAGGGACCAAAAATACAAGGGAGGCAACTCTACAATGAGCAGTTCTTC	CSANPGQGPKIQGRQLYNEQFF
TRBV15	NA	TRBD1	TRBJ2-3	TGTGCCACCAGCAGTATACCGGGACAGGGCACAGATACGCAGTATTTT	CATSSIPGQGTDTQYF
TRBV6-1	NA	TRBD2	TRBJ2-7	TGTGCCAGCAGTGAAGGACTAGCGGGAACTTACGAGCAGTACTTC	CASSEGLAGTYEQYF
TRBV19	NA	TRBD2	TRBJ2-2	TGTGCCAGTAGTGGGTGGCCTAGCGGGAGCAACACCGGGGAGCTGTTTTTT	CASSGWPSGSNTGELFF
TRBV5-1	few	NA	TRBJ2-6	TGCGCCAGCGAACTCGGAGGCGGGAGGGCCAACGTCCTGACTTTC	CASELGGGRANVLTF
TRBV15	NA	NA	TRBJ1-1	TGTGCCACCAGCAGAGATATTAGAGGGGGATGGACTGAAGCTTTCTTT	CATSRDIRGGWTEAFF
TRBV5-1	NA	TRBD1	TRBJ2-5	TGCGCCAGCAGCTTGGCCGGGACAGGACAGGAGACCCAGTACTTC	CASSLAGTGQETQYF
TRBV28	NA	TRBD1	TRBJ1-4	TGTGCCAGCAGCGGGACAGGGGTGGCTGAAAAACTGTTTTTT	CASSGTGVAEKLFF
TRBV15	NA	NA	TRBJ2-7	TGTGCCACCAGCAGAGATAGGGCGGGATCCTCCTACGAGCAGTACTTC	CATSRDRAGSSYEQYF
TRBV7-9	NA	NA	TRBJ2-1	TGTGCCAGCAGTAGCGAGAGGCTAAATGAGCAGTTCTTC	CASSSERLNEQFF
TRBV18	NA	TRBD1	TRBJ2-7	TGTGCCAGCTCACCTAGGACAGGGGGGGAATACGAGCAGTACTTC	CASSPRTGGEYEQYF
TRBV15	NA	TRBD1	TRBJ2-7	TGTGCCACCAGCGGCACAGGGGGCGCGCCGGGGGAGCAGTACTTC	CATSGTGGAPGEQYF
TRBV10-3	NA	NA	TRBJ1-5	TGTGCCATCAGTTCAGGGTTCAATCAGCCCCAGCATTTT	CAISSGFNQPQHF
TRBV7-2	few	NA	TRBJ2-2	TGTGCCAGCAGCTTAGTGTCGGGTAGTAGGAACACCGGGGAGCTGTTTTTT	CASSLVSGSRNTGELFF
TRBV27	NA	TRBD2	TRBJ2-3	TGTGCCAGCAGTTTAGGGACTAGGGGGAAAGATACGCAGTATTTT	CASSLGTRGKDTQYF
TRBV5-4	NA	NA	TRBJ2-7	TGTGCCAGCAGCCGACTTGGGGCAGGGGGGCACTACGAGCAGTACTTC	CASSRLGAGGHYEQYF
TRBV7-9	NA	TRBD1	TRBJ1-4	TGTGCCAGCAGCTTACCGACAGGGTCGAGTGAAAAACTGTTTTTT	CASSLPTGSSEKLFF
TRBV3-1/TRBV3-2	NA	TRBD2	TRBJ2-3	TGTGCCAGCAGCCAAGATATTGGGCGGACTAGCGGCCTAATCCCGTATTTT	CASSQDIGRTSGLIPYF
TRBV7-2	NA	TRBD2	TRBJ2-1	TGTGCCAGCAGCTTAGGTTACGGGAGGGGGTCCTACAATGAGCAGTTCTTC	CASSLGYGRGSYNEQFF
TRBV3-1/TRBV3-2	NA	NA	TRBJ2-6	TGTGCCAGCAGCCCGAGCGCCTCTGGGGCCAACGTCCTGACTTTC	CASSPSASGANVLTF
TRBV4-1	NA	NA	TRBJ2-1	TGCGCCAGCAGCGCTAGGATAGATGAGCAGTTCTTC	CASSARIDEQFF
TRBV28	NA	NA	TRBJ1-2	TGTGCCAGCAGACGGACAGATGGCTACACCTTC	CASRRTDGYTF
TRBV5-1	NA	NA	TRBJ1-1	TGCGCCAGCAGCTTGGAATACTCCCCGACTGAAGCTTTCTTT	CASSLEYSPTEAFF
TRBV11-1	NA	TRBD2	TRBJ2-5	TGTGCCAGCAGCTTAGGACTAGCGGGACCCCAAGAGACCCAGTACTTC	CASSLGLAGPQETQYF
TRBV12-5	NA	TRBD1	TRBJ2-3	TGTGCTAGTGGGCTACAGGGGTGGGGCACAGATACGCAGTATTTT	CASGLQGWGTDTQYF
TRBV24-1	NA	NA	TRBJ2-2	TGTGCCACCAGTGATTCAGGGGCCTGGAACACCGGGGAGCTGTTTTTT	CATSDSGAWNTGELFF
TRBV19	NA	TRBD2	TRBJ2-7	TGTGCCAGTAGTATAGCGGGAGGACCCTACGAGCAGTACTTC	CASSIAGGPYEQYF
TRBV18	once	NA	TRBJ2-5	TGTGCCAGCTCACCAGCCAGCAGGAGGGAGACCCAGTACTTC	CASSPASRRETQYF
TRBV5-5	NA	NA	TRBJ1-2	TGTGCCAGCACCTTGGCGGGTCTGAATGCCGATGGCTACACCTTC	CASTLAGLNADGYTF
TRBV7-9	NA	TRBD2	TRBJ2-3	TGTGCCAGCAGCTTAGTCCGCCTAGCGGACACAGATACGCAGTATTTT	CASSLVRLADTDTQYF
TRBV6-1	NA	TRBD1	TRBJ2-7	TGTGCCAGCAGTGAACCGGGACAGGGGTCATACGAGCAGTACTTC	CASSEPGQGSYEQYF
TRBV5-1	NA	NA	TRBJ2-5	TGCGCCAGCAGCTTGGCTGGCGGGGAGGCGTACCAAGAGACCCAGTACTTC	CASSLAGGEAYQETQYF
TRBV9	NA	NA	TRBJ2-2	TGTGCCAGCAGTCCACGTATAGGGATGGACTATGTAGGGACCGGGGAGCTGTTTTTT	CASSPRIGMDYVGTGELFF
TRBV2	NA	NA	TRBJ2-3	TGTGCCAGCAGTGGCGGCGGGATCACAGATACGCAGTATTTT	CASSGGGITDTQYF
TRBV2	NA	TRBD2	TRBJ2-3	TGTGCCAGCAGGGGGATAGCGGGAGATTTGACAGATACGCAGTATTTT	CASRGIAGDLTDTQYF
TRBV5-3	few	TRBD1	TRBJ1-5	TGTGCCAGAAGGGGACAGCTTACTCTCTATAGCAATCAGCCCCAGCATTTT	CARRGQLTLYSNQPQHF
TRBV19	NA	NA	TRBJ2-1	TGTGCCAGTAGATCGAGGGGGAGCTCCTACAATGAGCAGTTCTTC	CASRSRGSSYNEQFF
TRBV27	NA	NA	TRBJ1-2	TGTGCCAGCAGTTCGACAGGCCGGGCGGTTTATGGCTACACCTTC	CASSSTGRAVYGYTF
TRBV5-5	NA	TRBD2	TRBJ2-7	TGTGCCAGCAGCCCCTTCCGTGGGGCGGGAGATCTCGAGCAGTACTTC	CASSPFRGAGDLEQYF
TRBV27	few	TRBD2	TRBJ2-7	TGTGCCAGCAGTCGAAGCGGGAGAAGTAACTACGAGCAGTACTTC	CASSRSGRSNYEQYF
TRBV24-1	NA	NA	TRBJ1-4	TGTGCCACCAGTGATTCTAGGGGATCTAATGAAAAACTGTTTTTT	CATSDSRGSNEKLFF
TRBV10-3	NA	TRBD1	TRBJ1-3	TGTGCCATCGAAGGGACAGACTCTGGAAACACCATATATTTT	CAIEGTDSGNTIYF